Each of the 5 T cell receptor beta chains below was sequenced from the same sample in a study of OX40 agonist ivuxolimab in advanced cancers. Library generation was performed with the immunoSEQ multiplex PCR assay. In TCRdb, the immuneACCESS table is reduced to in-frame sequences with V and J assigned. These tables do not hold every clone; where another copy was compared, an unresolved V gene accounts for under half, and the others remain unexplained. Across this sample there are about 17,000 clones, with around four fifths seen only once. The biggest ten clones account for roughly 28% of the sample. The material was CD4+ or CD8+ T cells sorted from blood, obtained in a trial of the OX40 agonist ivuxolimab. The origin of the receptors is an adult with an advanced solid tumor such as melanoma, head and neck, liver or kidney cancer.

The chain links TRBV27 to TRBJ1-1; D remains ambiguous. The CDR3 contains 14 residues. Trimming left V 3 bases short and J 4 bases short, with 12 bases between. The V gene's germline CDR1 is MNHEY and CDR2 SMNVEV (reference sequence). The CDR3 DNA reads TGTGCCAGCAGTTTTGGTCTAAGGGCCACTGAAGCTTTCTTT. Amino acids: CASSFGLRATEAFF.

For the CDR3, the DNA is TGCGCCAGCAGCCAAGACAGTTATAGCAATCAGCCCCAGCATTTT. The encoded protein is CASSQDSYSNQPQHF. The chain links TRBV4-1 to TRBJ1-5; D uncertain. CDR3 length equals 15 residues. Germline assignment: CDR1 MGHRA and CDR2 YSYEKL. The V end was cut by 0 bases, the J end by 0 bases, with 6 bases between.

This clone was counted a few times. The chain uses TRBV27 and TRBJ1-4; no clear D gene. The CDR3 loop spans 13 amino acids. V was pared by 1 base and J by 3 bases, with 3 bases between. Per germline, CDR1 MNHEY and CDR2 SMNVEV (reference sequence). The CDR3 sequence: CASSLWPNEKLFF. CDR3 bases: TGTGCCAGCAGTTTATGGCCTAATGAAAAACTGTTTTTT.

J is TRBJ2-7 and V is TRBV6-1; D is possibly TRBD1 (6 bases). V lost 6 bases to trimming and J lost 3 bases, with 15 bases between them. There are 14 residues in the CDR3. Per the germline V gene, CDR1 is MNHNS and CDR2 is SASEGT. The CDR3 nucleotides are TGTGCCAGCAGCCAACTCGGGACAAGCTACGAGCAGTACTTC. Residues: CASSQLGTSYEQYF.

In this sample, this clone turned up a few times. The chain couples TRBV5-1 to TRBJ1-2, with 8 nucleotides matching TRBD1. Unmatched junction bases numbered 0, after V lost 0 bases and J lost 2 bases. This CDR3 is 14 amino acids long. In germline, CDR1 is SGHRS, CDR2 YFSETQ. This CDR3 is CASSLGTGNYGYTF. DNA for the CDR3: TGCGCCAGCAGCTTGGGGACAGGGAACTATGGCTACACCTTC.